The 6 T cell receptor beta chains presented below share a single source sample, sequenced in a study of blood T cell repertoires in COVID-19. The table came from immunoSEQ multiplex PCR; TCRdb's copy has only in-frame clones and leaves some out. The sample lists roughly 53,000 clones, 80% to 90% seen once, with about 1.5% in the top ten. The specimen was peripheral blood. The source of these receptors is a man in his 60s with acute or convalescent COVID-19.

The chain uses TRBV11-2 and TRBJ2-2; tentative D call: TRBD2 (5 bases). V dropped 0 bases and J dropped 5 bases, with 7 bases sitting between them. The germline V gene encodes CDR1 SGHAT and CDR2 FQNNGV. The CDR3 runs 14 residues. DNA of the CDR3: TGTGCCAGCAGCTTAGATCGAGGGACCGGGGAGCTGTTTTTT. The encoded protein is CASSLDRGTGELFF.

The chain couples TRBV6-5 to TRBJ1-2, with a weak D call TRBD1 (6 bases). V was trimmed by 5 bases and J by 7 bases, leaving 17 bases between them. Germline loops: CDR1 MNHEY, CDR2 SVGAGI. This CDR3 spans 14 amino acids. CDR3 in amino acids: CASSHFDRFSGYTF. The CDR3 region has the DNA TGTGCCAGCAGTCATTTCGACAGGTTCAGTGGCTACACCTTC.

This clone is a singleton in its sample. V and J are TRBV19 and TRBJ1-5, with 7 bases fitting TRBD1. From germline, CDR1 is LNHDA and CDR2 SQIVND (reference sequence). This CDR3 has 15 amino acids. Trimming took 6 bases from V and 5 from J; bases not matched to a gene: 10. For the CDR3, the DNA is TGTGCCAGTAGACCGACAGGGAAGGGGGATCAGCCCCAGCATTTT. As protein: CASRPTGKGDQPQHF.

This sequence joins TRBV25-1 and TRBJ1-3; the D gene is possibly TRBD1 (6 bases). With 5 bases removed from V and 4 bases from J, the gap between germline ends came to 15 bases. This CDR3 spans 15 amino acids. Germline lookup yields CDR1 MGHDK and CDR2 SYGVNS. The CDR3 nucleotides are TGTGCCAGCAGTCTTATGGGGGGGCCCGGAAACACCATATATTTT. This encodes CASSLMGGPGNTIYF.

This chain joins TRBV27 and TRBJ1-1; D may be TRBD1 (5 bases). Per the germline V gene, CDR1 is MNHEY and CDR2 is SMNVEV (reference sequence). The CDR3 sequence is 15 residues long. V dropped 1 base and J dropped 6 bases, with 15 bases sitting between them. DNA of the CDR3: TGTGCCAGCAGTTTATGGGGGAGGGGTGGCCCTGAAGCTTTCTTT. This codes for CASSLWGRGGPEAFF.

This clone appeared a single time. This chain links TRBV2 with TRBJ1-4; 9 bases align to TRBD1. The CDR3 runs 12 residues. Looked up from germline, CDR1 is SNHLY and CDR2 is FYNNEI. V lost 10 bases, J lost 7 bases, and 4 bases stayed unmatched. The CDR3 sequence: CATTGGSEKLFF. The DNA for the CDR3 is TGTGCCACCACAGGGGGCAGTGAAAAACTGTTTTTT.